Below, 30 T cell receptor beta chains from the same sample are listed, as sequenced in a study of long-term antiretroviral therapy in people with HIV. Researchers report immunoSEQ v3.0 was run at survey level. TCRdb's copy holds only in-frame clones and misses some; the assay was immunoSEQ multiplex PCR. The table records roughly 20,000 clones, about nine tenths of them present only once. Sequencing used unsorted PBMCs, obtained 1.8 years before starting antiretroviral therapy. The receptors originated from a woman in her twenties or thirties with HIV.

The genes are TRBV5-1 and TRBJ1-2; D unresolved. With 0 bases removed from V and 2 bases from J, the gap between germline ends came to 11 bases. The CDR3 sequence is 15 residues long. Germline V gene sequence: CDR1 SGHRS, CDR2 YFSETQ. CDR3 residues: CASSLAAGLNYGYTF. The CDR3 coding sequence is TGCGCCAGCAGCTTGGCGGCCGGATTGAACTATGGCTACACCTTC.

This clone was observed once. This chain links TRBV10-3 with TRBJ1-4; D unclear. V gave up 3 bases and J gave up 8 bases, with 13 bases separating them. The germline V gene encodes CDR1 ENHRY and CDR2 SYGVKD. The CDR3 loop spans 14 amino acids. In DNA form, the CDR3 reads TGTGCCATCAGTGACCTCCAAGGGAGCGAAAAACTGTTTTTT. Its protein product is CAISDLQGSEKLFF.

The rearrangement links TRBV27 to TRBJ2-1; D gene ambiguous. The CDR3 has 11 amino acids. V lost 5 bases and J lost 2, with 1 base in between. CDR1 and CDR2 (germline): MNHEY, SMNVEV (reference sequence). CDR3 amino acids: CASSTYNEQFF. The CDR3 DNA is TGTGCCAGCAGTACCTACAATGAGCAGTTCTTC.

This chain links TRBV6-4 with TRBJ2-3, with D possibly called TRBD1 or TRBD2 (7 bases each). Germline V gene data show CDR1 as MRHNA and CDR2 as SNTAGT. This CDR3 contains 15 residues. V was pared by 8 bases and J by 8 bases, with 23 bases between. In DNA form, the CDR3 reads TGTGCCAGCGCGGATCAGGGGGGGAGGTGGGGTACGCAGTATTTT. Protein sequence: CASADQGGRWGTQYF.

This chain joins TRBV6-6 and TRBJ2-5; D possibly corresponds to TRBD2 (5 bases). The CDR3 consists of 15 residues. Germline values: CDR1 MNHNY, CDR2 SVGAGI (reference sequence). Between the trimmed V and J ends, which lost 1 base and 3 bases, there was a span of 12 bases. Here the CDR3 reads CASSYYYSGKETQYF. For the CDR3, the DNA is TGTGCCAGCAGTTACTATTATTCGGGAAAAGAGACCCAGTACTTC.

The chain employs TRBV19 and TRBJ1-5; 8 bases are a match to TRBD1. V was clipped by 5 bases and J by 5 bases; unmatched bases: 2. The CDR3 consists of 13 residues. Germline CDR1 reads LNHDA; CDR2 reads SQIVND (reference sequence). The CDR3 DNA follows: TGTGCCAGTAGTGTACAGGGGGATCAGCCCCAGCATTTT. Translated: CASSVQGDQPQHF. Full variable domain (remainder filled in from reference TRBV19 and TRBJ1-5): DGGITQSPKYLFRKEGQNVTLSCEQNLNHDAMYWYRQDPGQGLRLIYYSQIVNDFQKGDIAEGYSVSREKKESFPLTVTSAQKNPTAFYLCASSVQGDQPQHFGDGTRLSIL.

V usage is TRBV13 and J usage is TRBJ1-1, with D possibly being TRBD1 (5 bases). The CDR3 sequence is 17 residues long. Germline CDR1 reads PRHDT; CDR2 reads FYEKMQ (reference sequence). The V end was cut by 5 bases, the J end by 3 bases, with 22 bases between. CDR3 sequence (DNA): TGTGCCAGCAGCCCCTCCTACGGATGGGGGGGTTACACTGAAGCTTTCTTT. Translation: CASSPSYGWGGYTEAFF.

This chain connects TRBV30 to TRBJ2-2, with 7 bases matching TRBD1. CDR3 length: 16 residues. V shed 0 bases and J 2 bases; nucleotides not matched to a gene: 6. Germline CDR1 reads GTSNPN; CDR2 reads SVGIG (reference sequence). The CDR3 reads CAWSVTQGVNTGELFF. Written as DNA, the CDR3 is TGTGCCTGGAGTGTGACGCAGGGGGTCAACACCGGGGAGCTGTTTTTT.

The V call is TRBV30, the J call TRBJ2-2; 11 bases line up with TRBD1. This CDR3 comprises 17 residues. Trimming took 2 bases from V and 6 from J; bases not matched to a gene: 11. The germline V gene has CDR1 GTSNPN and CDR2 SVGIG (reference sequence). CDR3 residues: CAWSLWTGGYNPGELFF. The CDR3 bases are TGTGCCTGGAGTCTATGGACAGGGGGCTATAATCCCGGGGAGCTGTTTTTT.

In this sample, this clone turned up once. The rearrangement links TRBV2 to TRBJ2-5; D ambiguous. Germline V gene lookup returns CDR1 SNHLY and CDR2 FYNNEI. The CDR3 contains 11 residues. V was shortened by 4 bases and J by 2 bases, with 2 bases between the two germline ends. CDR3 residues: CASSGQETQYF. In nucleotides, the CDR3 is TGTGCCAGCAGTGGTCAAGAGACCCAGTACTTC. Complete variable domain (other parts from reference TRBV2 and TRBJ2-5): EPEVTQTPSHQVTQMGQEVILRCVPISNHLYFYWYRQILGQKVEFLVSFYNNEISEKSEIFDDQFSVERPDGSNFTLKIRSTKLEDSAMYFCASSGQETQYFGPGTRLLVL.

This chain connects TRBV5-5 to TRBJ1-4; 11 nucleotides match TRBD1. CDR1 and CDR2 (germline): SGHKS, YYEKEE (reference sequence). The CDR3 contains 17 residues. Trimming at V came to 4 bases and at J to 1 base, leaving 6 bases not matched to a gene. In DNA, the CDR3 is TGTGCCAGCAGCCCGGACAGGGGGCGCAGAACTAATGAAAAACTGTTTTTT. Residues: CASSPDRGRRTNEKLFF.

In this sample, this clone turned up once. The chain has TRBV29-1 and TRBJ1-1; 8 nucleotides match TRBD1. Germline lookup yields CDR1 SQVTM and CDR2 ANQGSEA. V was pared by 3 bases and J by 2 bases, with 11 bases of the junction left unmatched. There are 16 residues in the CDR3. CDR3 DNA: TGCAGCGTTGATCGCCAGGGGGCGAGTTTTAACACTGAAGCTTTCTTT. It translates to CSVDRQGASFNTEAFF.

The chain links TRBV6-5 to TRBJ1-5; D is unclear. The CDR3 consists of 13 residues. V was clipped by 2 bases and J by 5 bases, with 7 bases between them. Germline lookup yields CDR1 MNHEY and CDR2 SVGAGI. The chain's CDR3 is CASSYRVDQPQHF. CDR3 DNA sequence: TGTGCCAGCAGTTACCGGGTGGATCAGCCCCAGCATTTT.

This chain links TRBV12-5 with TRBJ1-2; D possibly corresponds to TRBD1 (5 bases). Trimming pared 4 bases from V and 0 bases from J, leaving 15 bases between. The CDR3 runs 16 residues. Germline CDR1 is LGHNT and CDR2 is FRNRAP. The CDR3 spells CASGSGWAGTNYGYTF. CDR3 DNA sequence: TGTGCTAGTGGTTCGGGCTGGGCAGGGACTAACTATGGCTACACCTTC.

This clone has just one count. J is TRBJ2-4 and V is TRBV6-5, with D tentatively TRBD1 (6 bases). The CDR3 runs to 14 residues. Trimming shortened V by 5 bases and J by 6 bases, and 14 bases separated the two germline ends. The germline V gene encodes CDR1 MNHEY and CDR2 SVGAGI. CDR3 residues: CASSPGQIGNIQYF. The CDR3 DNA reads TGTGCCAGCAGTCCAGGACAGATTGGAAACATTCAGTACTTC.

A few counts support this clone. The rearrangement links TRBV6-1 to TRBJ1-2; possible D gene TRBD1, 6 bases. Germline CDR1 is MNHNS and CDR2 is SASEGT. Trimming took off 4 bases at V and 6 bases at J, with 12 bases between the two ends. The CDR3 extends over 13 amino acids. CDR3 in DNA: TGTGCCAGCAGTGTCGGACAGCCCGATGGCTACACCTTC. As protein: CASSVGQPDGYTF.

The chain recombines TRBV5-1 with TRBJ1-1, with D tentatively TRBD1 (6 bases). This CDR3 comprises 15 residues. The germline gives CDR1 SGHRS, CDR2 YFSETQ. V lost 2 bases to trimming and J lost 13 bases, with 24 bases between them. The CDR3 reads CASSFDRSAGGVDFF. The CDR3 region has the DNA TGCGCCAGCAGCTTTGACAGGAGTGCTGGAGGCGTTGATTTCTTT.

This clone is a singleton in its sample. J is TRBJ1-1 and V is TRBV6-6, with TRBD1 as a possible D gene (5 bases). The CDR3 contains 13 residues. Trimming stripped 0 bases from V and 8 bases from J, with 10 bases between. Per germline, CDR1 MNHNY and CDR2 SVGAGI (reference sequence). Written as DNA, the CDR3 is TGTGCCAGCAGTTACTCGTCAGGGTCCGAAGCTTTCTTT. Translation gives CASSYSSGSEAFF.

The rearrangement uses TRBV6-1 and TRBJ1-1; 10 nucleotides align to TRBD1. J gave up 8 bases and V 5 bases, and 11 bases lay outside the gene matches. CDR1 is MNHNS and CDR2 is SASEGT in the germline V gene. The CDR3 is 15 residues long. DNA for the CDR3: TGTGCCAGCAGTACCCGACAGGGGGCTTTAGGAGAAGCTTTCTTT. It encodes CASSTRQGALGEAFF.

This sequence joins TRBV19 and TRBJ1-5; D perhaps matches TRBD1 (5 bases). This CDR3 is 14 amino acids long. V was clipped by 3 bases and J by 2 bases, with 8 bases between them. CDR1 is LNHDA, CDR2 SQIVND, per germline (reference sequence). CDR3 loop: CASSMWDRNQPQHF. CDR3 sequence (DNA): TGTGCCAGTAGTATGTGGGACCGCAATCAGCCCCAGCATTTT.

This clone was counted between two and nine times. This chain joins TRBV6-1 and TRBJ1-2; the D is unclear. Germline lookup yields CDR1 MNHNS and CDR2 SASEGT. V was trimmed by 1 base and J by 7 bases, leaving 13 bases between them. The CDR3 is made up of 14 amino acids. The CDR3 spells CASSEEVIGRGYTF. The CDR3, as DNA: TGTGCCAGCAGTGAAGAGGTCATCGGGCGTGGCTACACCTTC.

This rearrangement joins TRBV29-1 to TRBJ2-1, with no clear D. The CDR3 sequence is 13 residues long. The V and J ends lost 5 bases and 5 bases respectively, with 13 bases between them. The germline V gene has CDR1 SQVTM and CDR2 ANQGSEA. The CDR3 coding sequence is TGCAGCGTTCGCAGAGGCAAGAACAATGAGCAGTTCTTC. It specifies CSVRRGKNNEQFF.

The rearrangement links TRBV7-3 to TRBJ1-1, with D unresolved. Trimming took off 3 bases at V and 0 bases at J, with 20 bases between the two ends. The CDR3 has 18 amino acids. Germline V gene lookup returns CDR1 SGHTA and CDR2 FQGTGA. CDR3 DNA: TGTGCCAGCAGCTTGGGTATTATAGGGCAGGAAATGAACACTGAAGCTTTCTTT. Translating it yields CASSLGIIGQEMNTEAFF.

This clone showed up just once. The CDR3 region is CASSLRSGTEAFF. In DNA form, the CDR3 reads TGTGCCAGCAGCTTACGCAGCGGGACTGAAGCTTTCTTT. The chain recombines TRBV11-2 with TRBJ1-1; D gene uncertain. Trimming shortened V by 2 bases and J by 5 bases, and 9 bases separated the two germline ends. This CDR3 comprises 13 residues. Germline CDR1 is SGHAT and CDR2 is FQNNGV. Full variable domain (outside the CDR3, taken from reference TRBV11-2 and TRBJ1-1): EAGVAQSPRYKIIEKRQSVAFWCNPISGHATLYWYQQILGQGPKLLIQFQNNGVVDDSQLPKDRFSAERLKGVDSTLKIQPAKLEDSAVYLCASSLRSGTEAFFGQGTRLTVV.

This chain connects TRBV27 to TRBJ1-5; D might be TRBD1 (5 bases). V was shortened by 4 bases and J by 4 bases, with 8 bases between the two germline ends. CDR1 is MNHEY, CDR2 SMNVEV, per germline (reference sequence). This CDR3 is built from 13 residues. Here the CDR3 DNA reads TGTGCCAGCAGTTACAGGATAAATCAGCCCCAGCATTTT. This sequence encodes CASSYRINQPQHF.

The CDR3 DNA follows: TGTGCCAGCAGCTTCGTTGTTAATCCCGACTACCGGGCCGATGAAAAACTGTTTTTT. It codes for CASSFVVNPDYRADEKLFF. This chain joins TRBV5-5 and TRBJ1-4; unclear D gene. Trimming pared 2 bases from V and 6 bases from J, leaving 26 bases between. The CDR3 covers 19 residues. Germline CDR1 is SGHKS and CDR2 is YYEKEE (reference sequence).

CDR3 loop: CASSLGGDNTEAFF. CDR3 nucleotide sequence: TGTGCCAGCAGTTTAGGAGGGGATAACACTGAAGCTTTCTTT. The V gene is TRBV27, the J gene TRBJ1-1; the D gene is possibly TRBD1 (5 bases). The germline V gene encodes CDR1 MNHEY and CDR2 SMNVEV (reference sequence). Trimming took 2 bases from V and 2 from J, leaving 9 bases between them. CDR3 length: 14 amino acids.

The chain is built from TRBV7-2 and TRBJ2-7, with D perhaps matching TRBD1 (6 bases). The CDR3 covers 16 residues. Per the germline V gene, CDR1 is SGHTA and CDR2 is FQGNSA. The V end lost 6 bases, the J end lost 3 bases, and 21 bases lay between the germline ends. This CDR3 is CASRRPPGDPVYEQYF. CDR3 nucleotides: TGTGCCAGCAGGCGACCTCCAGGGGATCCGGTCTACGAGCAGTACTTC.

The chain uses TRBV30 and TRBJ2-1; D is possibly TRBD2 (5 bases). V lost 3 bases and J lost 3, with 12 bases in between. This CDR3 spans 14 amino acids. CDR1 is GTSNPN, CDR2 SVGIG, per germline (reference sequence). This CDR3 reads CAWSAVSDYNEQFF. The DNA of the CDR3 is TGTGCCTGGAGCGCGGTTAGCGACTACAATGAGCAGTTCTTC. Filled out from reference TRBV30 and TRBJ2-1, the complete variable domain reads SQTIHQWPATLVQPVGSPLSLECTVEGTSNPNLYWYRQAAGRGLQLLFYSVGIGQISSEVPQNLSASRPQDRQFILSSKKLLLSDSGFYLCAWSAVSDYNEQFFGPGTRLTVL.

This clone was seen a handful of times. This rearrangement joins TRBV5-4 to TRBJ1-1, with D perhaps matching TRBD1 (5 bases). The V end lost 1 base, the J end lost 4 bases, and 8 bases lay between the germline ends. Germline CDR1 and CDR2: SGHNT and YYREEE (reference sequence). CDR3 length: 13 amino acids. CDR3 protein: CASSLSRATEAFF. The CDR3 region has the DNA TGTGCCAGCAGCTTGAGCAGGGCCACTGAAGCTTTCTTT.